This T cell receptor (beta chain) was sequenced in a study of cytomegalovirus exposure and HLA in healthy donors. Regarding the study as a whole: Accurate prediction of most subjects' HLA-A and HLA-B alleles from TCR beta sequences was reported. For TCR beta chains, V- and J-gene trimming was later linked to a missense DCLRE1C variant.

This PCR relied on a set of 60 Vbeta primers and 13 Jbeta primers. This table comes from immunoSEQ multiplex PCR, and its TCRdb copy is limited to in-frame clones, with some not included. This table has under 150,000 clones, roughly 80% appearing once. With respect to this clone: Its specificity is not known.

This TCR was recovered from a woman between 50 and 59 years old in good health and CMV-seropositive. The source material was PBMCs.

The CDR3 spells CATSIPLVPPLHF. CDR3 bases: TGTGCCACCAGCATCCCTCTAGTCCCGCCCCTCCACTTT. The chain carries TRBV15 and TRBJ1-6; D gene unclear. V lost 4 bases to trimming and J lost 13 bases, with 14 bases between them. Germline loops: CDR1 LNHNV, CDR2 YYDKDF (reference sequence). The CDR3 extends over 13 amino acids. The complete variable domain, with remaining parts taken from reference TRBV15 and TRBJ1-6, reads DAMVIQNPRYQVTQFGKPVTLSCSQTLNHNVMYWYQQKSSQAPKLLFHYYDKDFNNEADTPDNFQSRRPNTSFCFLDIRSPGLGDTAMYLCATSIPLVPPLHFGNGTRLTVT.